This entry features one TCR beta chain sequence. Its specificity is not known. Other DNA sequences in the same sample also yield this CDR3. Clones were sequenced by immunoSEQ multiplex PCR, and TCRdb holds only the in-frame ones, with some missing. The sample yields tens of thousands of clones, over 70% seen once. These data belong to a study of T cells in narcolepsy. Study-wide findings and caveats: Some memory CD4+ repertoires had no autoreactive clone sequences. Blood of same and different patients, but not healthy controls, reportedly held recurring autoreactive clonotypes. Comparing one patient's CSF and blood CD4+ clonotypes highlighted HCRT- and TRIB2-specific autoreactive clonotypes.

V gave up 5 bases and J gave up 1 base; unmatched junction bases: 10. Germline V gene data show CDR1 as PRHDT and CDR2 as FYEKMQ (reference sequence). The CDR3 loop spans 17 amino acids. The chain links TRBV13 to TRBJ2-7; 11 positions match TRBD2. This TCR derives from a human donor in good health. The sequenced sample consisted of memory (CD45RA-) CD4+ T cells from blood. CDR3 sequence reads: CASSLLVAGGGSYEQYF. The CDR3 DNA reads TGTGCCAGCAGCCTGTTGGTAGCGGGAGGGGGATCCTACGAGCAGTACTTC. The whole variable domain, remainder taken from reference TRBV13 and TRBJ2-7, is AAGVIQSPRHLIKEKRETATLKCYPIPRHDTVYWYQQGPGQDPQFLISFYEKMQSDKGSIPDRFSAQQFSDYHSELNMSSLELGDSALYFCASSLLVAGGGSYEQYFGPGTRLTVT.